These 27 T cell receptor beta chains share one sample of origin, sequenced in a study of blood T cells in healthy people across ages. Combining a sample-barcoded 5' primer with a J-beta primer mix, a second PCR ran for roughly 7 to 12 cycles. TCRdb re-called the 5' RACE reads with MiXCR, one entry per CDR3 protein. Of 630,000 or so distinct CDR3 sequences detected, about 30% appear once; the ten largest clones hold 15%. Source material: blood. The receptors come from a woman older than 75 in good health.

This clonotype occurred once. The chain employs TRBV20-1 and TRBJ2-1; perhaps TRBD2 as D (6 bases). Germline CDR1 reads DFQATT; CDR2 reads SNEGSKA (reference sequence). The CDR3 consists of 12 residues. Trimming stripped 6 bases from V and 6 bases from J, with 12 bases between. The CDR3 loop is CSAGTYSNEQFF. The DNA of the CDR3 is TGCAGTGCCGGGACTTACTCCAATGAGCAGTTCTTC.

Worth noting for this clonotype: A much larger clone lies a single base off, so this may be a read error. This chain joins TRBV5-1 and TRBJ2-7, with D perhaps matching TRBD1 or TRBD2 (6 bases each). The CDR3 spans 15 residues. Trimming stripped 2 bases from V and 7 bases from J, with 19 bases between. Germline V lookup: CDR1 SGHRS, CDR2 YFSETQ. The CDR3 loop is CASSLIGGSNNEQYF. CDR3 in DNA: TGCGCCAGCAGCTTAATCGGGGGCTCCAACAATGAGCAGTACTTC.

A remark on this clonotype: One end of the junction fails to match germline, which may point to a read error. The CDR3 loop is CASSDPRPNNSPPHF. The CDR3 DNA is TGTGCCAGCAGTGACCCCAGACCGAATAATTCACCCCCCCACTTT. The V and J genes are TRBV25-1 and TRBJ1-6; no definite D call. The CDR3 has 15 amino acids. Germline V gives CDR1 MGHDK, CDR2 SYGVNS. Complete variable domain (other parts from reference TRBV25-1 and TRBJ1-6): EADIYQTPRYLVIGTGKKITLECSQTMGHDKMYWYQQDPGMELHLIHYSYGVNSTEKGDLSSESTVSRIRTEHFPLTLESARPSHTSQYLCASSDPRPNNSPPHFGNGTRLTVT.

This chain uses TRBV12-3 or TRBV12-4 with TRBJ2-7, with D perhaps matching TRBD1 (5 bases). The CDR3 sequence is 14 residues long. With 3 bases removed from V and 2 bases from J, the gap between germline ends came to 11 bases. The CDR3 DNA is TGTGCCAGCAGTTTCAGTCAGGGAACCTACGAGCAGTACTTC. This translates into CASSFSQGTYEQYF.

V usage is TRBV28 and J usage is TRBJ1-5; D gene unclear. This CDR3 is 15 amino acids long. Germline CDR1 reads MDHEN; CDR2 reads SYDVKM. Trimming shortened V by 3 bases and J by 7 bases, and 16 bases separated the two germline ends. The CDR3 DNA reads TGTGCCAGCAGTTTGGCAGGTCGGGATGGACAGCCCCAGCATTTT. Residues: CASSLAGRDGQPQHF. The entire variable domain, with the rest obtained from reference TRBV28 and TRBJ1-5, is as follows: DVKVTQSSRYLVKRTGEKVFLECVQDMDHENMFWYRQDPGLGLRLIYFSYDVKMKEKGDIPEGYSVSREKKERFSLILESASTNQTSMYLCASSLAGRDGQPQHFGDGTRLSIL.

This clonotype occurred a few times. This sequence joins TRBV5-1 and TRBJ1-6; 8 bases map to TRBD1. Germline V gene sequence: CDR1 SGHRS, CDR2 YFSETQ. This CDR3 is 18 amino acids long. Trimming at V came to 3 bases and at J to 3 bases, leaving 11 bases not matched to a gene. CDR3 in amino acids: CASSSYSPGQDYNSPLHF. The CDR3 coding sequence is TGCGCCAGCAGCTCGTACTCCCCGGGACAGGACTATAATTCACCCCTCCACTTT.

This clonotype was counted at least ten times. The genes are TRBV28 and TRBJ2-5, with 7 bases that match TRBD1. V gave up 7 bases and J gave up 2 bases; unmatched junction bases: 10. CDR1 is MDHEN, CDR2 SYDVKM, per germline. The CDR3 consists of 15 residues. For the CDR3, the DNA is TGTGCCAGCAAAAGAGAGGGGGCAGGACAAGAGACCCAGTACTTC. This codes for CASKREGAGQETQYF.

This chain joins TRBV9 and TRBJ1-2; 9 bases align to TRBD1. This CDR3 is built from 14 residues. Germline loops: CDR1 SGDLS, CDR2 YYNGEE. V lost 1 base and J lost 6; bases outside the gene matches: 4. CDR3 amino acids: CASSVTGGIHGYTF. The CDR3 DNA sequence: TGTGCCAGCAGCGTAACAGGGGGCATTCATGGCTACACCTTC.

This clonotype appeared many times. This sequence joins TRBV4-2 and TRBJ1-5; D unclear. Trimming stripped 1 base from V and 0 bases from J, with 4 bases between. This CDR3 is 14 amino acids long. Germline assignment: CDR1 LGHNA and CDR2 YNFKEQ. CDR3 sequence (DNA): TGTGCCAGCAGCCAAGTATCTAGCAATCAGCCCCAGCATTTT. This translates into CASSQVSSNQPQHF.

The sample holds many counts of this clonotype. The rearrangement uses TRBV7-2 and TRBJ1-2; 7 nucleotides match TRBD1. Germline CDR1 reads SGHTA; CDR2 reads FQGNSA. The CDR3 covers 12 residues. Germline trimming cut 7 bases from V and 1 base from J; bases unmatched to any gene: 0. As DNA, the CDR3 is TGTGCCAGCACAGGGGGTAACTATGGCTACACCTTC. This gives the protein CASTGGNYGYTF.

Concerning this clonotype itself: A clone one base away is much larger, so this may be a read error. The chain joins TRBV27 to TRBJ2-7; tentative D call: TRBD2 (6 bases). The CDR3 consists of 12 residues. Germline-derived CDR1 and CDR2 are MNHEY and SMNVEV (reference sequence). The DNA of the CDR3 is TGTACCAGCAGTTTAGTGGGGGGTCATCAGTACTTC. Its protein is CTSSLVGGHQYF.

In its sample, this clonotype was seen once. V is TRBV12-3 or TRBV12-4 and J is TRBJ2-1; tentatively, D is TRBD1 (6 bases). The CDR3 totals 17 residues. The V and J ends lost 5 bases and 8 bases respectively, with 25 bases between them. The DNA for the CDR3 is TGTGCCAGCAGTGCACCGTCGATGGGGGACATTAGGGATGAGCAGTTCTTC. It encodes CASSAPSMGDIRDEQFF.

The CDR3 DNA reads as TGTGCCAGTAGTCAATCCGGGACTAGCGGGCCCAACACCGGGGAGCTGTTTTTT. It specifies CASSQSGTSGPNTGELFF. The chain couples TRBV19 to TRBJ2-2; TRBD2 agrees at 12 bases. CDR1 is LNHDA, CDR2 SQIVND, per germline (reference sequence). The CDR3 is made up of 18 amino acids. V shed 5 bases, J shed 2 bases, and the junction held 9 bases outside the gene matches. The full variable domain, with the rest looked up from reference TRBV19 and TRBJ2-2, is DGGITQSPKYLFRKEGQNVTLSCEQNLNHDAMYWYRQDPGQGLRLIYYSQIVNDFQKGDIAEGYSVSREKKESFPLTVTSAQKNPTAFYLCASSQSGTSGPNTGELFFGEGSRLTVL.

The chain recombines TRBV5-5 with TRBJ1-1, with D unresolved. Trimming took 6 bases from V and 0 from J, leaving 18 bases between them. CDR1 and CDR2 (germline): SGHKS, YYEKEE (reference sequence). The CDR3 is 16 amino acids. CDR3 DNA sequence: TGTGCCAGCACCTCCCAGGCGCCCGGCATGAACACTGAAGCTTTCTTT. Its protein product is CASTSQAPGMNTEAFF.

The chain joins TRBV20-1 to TRBJ1-2, with 9 bases identical to TRBD1. This CDR3 has 15 amino acids. Germline values: CDR1 DFQATT, CDR2 SNEGSKA (reference sequence). J lost 4 bases, V lost 0 bases, and 6 bases had no gene match. CDR3 residues: CSAREPGTGLYGYTF. The CDR3 nucleotides read TGCAGTGCTAGAGAACCCGGGACAGGGCTCTATGGCTACACCTTC.

There are many counts of this clonotype. The V gene is TRBV10-3, the J gene TRBJ2-3; 13 bases are shared with TRBD2. In germline, CDR1 is ENHRY, CDR2 SYGVKD. V lost 10 bases and J lost 2; bases outside the gene matches: 15. The length of the CDR3 is 18 residues. This chain's CDR3 is CATQSRLAGGVLTDTQYF. CDR3 nucleotides: TGTGCCACTCAATCTAGACTAGCGGGGGGCGTGCTCACAGATACGCAGTATTTT.

The table lists this clonotype with many counts. The chain couples TRBV11-2 to TRBJ1-2; D is undetermined. Germline-derived CDR1 and CDR2 are SGHAT and FQNNGV. The V end was cut by 7 bases, the J end by 1 base, with 16 bases between. CDR3 length: 15 amino acids. CDR3 DNA: TGTGCCAGCACCCTTAAACCGACGCTTAACTATGGCTACACCTTC. Translating it yields CASTLKPTLNYGYTF.

Worth noting for this clonotype: It may be a read error: a sequence one base away is much more abundant. The chain carries TRBV20-1 and TRBJ2-1, with D tentatively TRBD2 (6 bases). The V and J ends lost 5 bases and 0 bases respectively, with 14 bases between them. CDR3 length: 15 residues. Germline assignment: CDR1 DFQATT and CDR2 SNEGSKA (reference sequence). CDR3 in DNA: TGCAGTGCTGCCTTAGCGGTGAGCTCCTACAATGAGCAGTTCTTC. Translated, it gives CSAALAVSSYNEQFF.

The chain combines TRBV6-4 with TRBJ2-3; TRBD2 agrees at 10 bases. Germline V lookup: CDR1 MRHNA, CDR2 SNTAGT. The CDR3 is made up of 16 amino acids. V lost 2 bases, J lost 5 bases, and 7 bases stayed unmatched. CDR3 protein: CASSDASSGGRDTQYF. The DNA for the CDR3 is TGTGCCAGCAGTGACGCATCTAGCGGGGGACGAGATACGCAGTATTTT.

This clonotype was detected only a few times. The J gene is TRBJ2-3, the V gene TRBV19, with unresolved D. The CDR3 consists of 13 residues. The ends were cut back, 3 bases at V and 5 bases at J, with 9 bases in the middle. Looked up from germline, CDR1 is LNHDA and CDR2 is SQIVND (reference sequence). The CDR3 is CASSMETLDTQYF. The CDR3 DNA reads as TGTGCCAGTAGTATGGAAACTTTAGATACGCAGTATTTT.

In this sample, this clonotype turned up many times. The CDR3 loop reads CSAPTGGTDTQYF. CDR3 nucleotides: TGCAGTGCTCCTACAGGGGGCACAGATACGCAGTATTTT. The chain recombines TRBV20-1 with TRBJ2-3; 7 nucleotides match TRBD1. V shed 5 bases and J 1 base; nucleotides not matched to a gene: 3. CDR1 DFQATT and CDR2 SNEGSKA come from the germline V gene (reference sequence). The CDR3 loop spans 13 amino acids.

This chain connects TRBV7-2 to TRBJ2-4; 7 bases align to TRBD1. The J call is uncertain, as TRBJ2-7 better fits the DNA end. The CDR3 covers 16 residues. From germline, CDR1 is SGHTA and CDR2 FQGNSA. CDR3 in DNA: TGTGCCAGCAGCCCTGTCCACAGGGGCGACCTCTACGAGCAGTACTTC. It encodes CASSPVHRGDLYEQYF.

This clonotype was recorded once. The gene calls are TRBV5-1 and TRBJ2-1; TRBD2 might be the D (7 bases). With 4 bases removed from V and 1 base from J, the gap between germline ends came to 33 bases. Germline values: CDR1 SGHRS, CDR2 YFSETQ. CDR3 size: 22 residues. The CDR3 DNA reads TGCGCCAGCAGCCCCCGGGCAGGGTTGGGGGCCGGGGCTAGCGGTTCCTACAATGAGCAGTTCTTC. Translation: CASSPRAGLGAGASGSYNEQFF. The complete variable domain, with remaining parts taken from reference TRBV5-1 and TRBJ2-1, reads KAGVTQTPRYLIKTRGQQVTLSCSPISGHRSVSWYQQTPGQGLQFLFEYFSETQRNKGNFPGRFSGRQFSNSRSEMNVSTLELGDSALYLCASSPRAGLGAGASGSYNEQFFGPGTRLTVL.

This clonotype was recorded at least ten times. V is TRBV5-1 and J is TRBJ2-5; 7 bases align to TRBD1. Germline CDR1 is SGHRS and CDR2 is YFSETQ. This CDR3 comprises 15 residues. With 1 base clipped from V and 5 bases from J, the junction kept 8 bases outside the gene matches. The CDR3 nucleotides are TGCGCCAGCAGCTTGAGTAGGACAGGTTACGAGACCCAGTACTTC. Protein product: CASSLSRTGYETQYF.

The chain couples TRBV6-6 to TRBJ1-2; TRBD1 is a possible D gene (5 bases). CDR3 size: 16 residues. Germline CDR1 reads MNHNY; CDR2 reads SVGAGI (reference sequence). The V end lost 5 bases, the J end lost 0 bases, and 16 bases lay between the germline ends. The CDR3 DNA reads as TGTGCCAGCAGTCCCCGCCGACAGATCACTAACTATGGCTACACCTTC. Translating it yields CASSPRRQITNYGYTF.

This clonotype was picked up many times. The chain is built from TRBV27 and TRBJ1-2; the D gene is possibly TRBD1 (6 bases). V gave up 5 bases and J gave up 7 bases, with 11 bases separating them. The CDR3 length is 12 residues. Germline CDR1 and CDR2: MNHEY and SMNVEV (reference sequence). Written as DNA, the CDR3 is TGTGCCAGCAGTCAACAGGGCTCTGGCTACACCTTC. As protein: CASSQQGSGYTF.

This clonotype has a count of ten or more. This chain connects TRBV13 to TRBJ2-6; no clear D. This CDR3 comprises 14 residues. Trimming cost V 5 bases and J 3 bases, with 8 bases left between them. Germline V gives CDR1 PRHDT, CDR2 FYEKMQ (reference sequence). The CDR3 sequence: CASSPPRGANVLTF. Here the CDR3 DNA reads TGTGCCAGCAGCCCCCCTCGTGGGGCCAACGTCCTGACTTTC.